These T cell receptor beta chains were read from a single sample in a study of blood T cell repertoires in COVID-19. Sequenced by immunoSEQ multiplex PCR; TCRdb stores in-frame clones only, minus some. The sample lists under 60,000 clones, about 87% seen once, with 6% to 6.5% in the top ten. The material sequenced was peripheral blood. The receptors shown here come from a woman aged 60-75 years with COVID-19, enrolled during active disease. CDR3s include the opening cysteine and the closing phenylalanine or tryptophan. D genes are given only for firm matches. Clone size appears in some rows only: once, few, many, or a class for an expanded clone.

V: TRBV3-1/TRBV3-2
D: .
size: .
J: TRBJ1-3
DNA: TGTGCCAGCAGCCCGGACAGCAGAAACACCATATATTTT
CDR3: CASSPDSRNTIYF

V: TRBV6-5
D: .
size: .
J: TRBJ2-2
DNA: TGTGCCAGCAGTTATTTGTCCAAACTTAACACCGGGGAGCTGTTTTTT
CDR3: CASSYLSKLNTGELFF

V: TRBV3-1/TRBV3-2
D: .
size: .
J: TRBJ1-1
DNA: TGTGCCAGCAGCCAAGGGGGGGAGAACACTGAAGCTTTCTTT
CDR3: CASSQGGENTEAFF

V: TRBV19
D: .
size: .
J: TRBJ1-1
DNA: TGTGCCAGTAGTGCCCCCCAGGAGGCGAACACTGAAGCTTTCTTT
CDR3: CASSAPQEANTEAFF

V: TRBV5-1
D: TRBD2
size: .
J: TRBJ2-1
DNA: TGCGCCAGCATCCGTAATCCTGAGACTAGCGGGAGGAGTGAGCAGTTCTTC
CDR3: CASIRNPETSGRSEQFF

V: TRBV10-2
D: .
size: .
J: TRBJ2-5
DNA: TGCGCCAGCAGCTCCGAAAGGAGGGATGAGACCCAGTACTTC
CDR3: CASSSERRDETQYF

V: TRBV18
D: .
size: .
J: TRBJ1-2
DNA: TGTGCCAGCCCCACTGACACCTATGGCTACACCTTC
CDR3: CASPTDTYGYTF

V: TRBV10-3
D: TRBD2
size: once
J: TRBJ2-3
DNA: TGTGCCATCAGTCCGACTAGCGGGACAGATACGCAGTATTTT
CDR3: CAISPTSGTDTQYF

V: TRBV6-5
D: .
size: .
J: TRBJ1-2
DNA: TGTGCCAGCAGTAGAAGCGCAGATCGGGGCTACACCTTC
CDR3: CASSRSADRGYTF

V: TRBV6-5
D: TRBD2
size: .
J: TRBJ2-7
DNA: TGTGCCAGCAGGGCTACTAGCGGGAGTTTTAACGAGCAGTACTTC
CDR3: CASRATSGSFNEQYF

V: TRBV14
D: TRBD2
size: .
J: TRBJ2-5
DNA: TGTGCCAGCAGCCGGACTAGCGGGGGGGAGACCCAGTACTTC
CDR3: CASSRTSGGETQYF

V: TRBV6-1
D: .
size: .
J: TRBJ1-3
DNA: TGTGCCAGCAGTGAACGAGGGCAGGGGAGAAACACCATATATTTT
CDR3: CASSERGQGRNTIYF

V: TRBV30
D: TRBD1
size: .
J: TRBJ2-7
DNA: TGTGCCTGGAACAAGGGACAGCGCTTTACCAACTTC
CDR3: CAWNKGQRFTNF

V: TRBV19
D: .
size: .
J: TRBJ1-1
DNA: TGTGCCAGTAGTCTGCCTTCACCCCGAGGGACTGAAGCTTTCTTT
CDR3: CASSLPSPRGTEAFF